This is a list of T cell receptor beta chains from one sample in a study of blood T cell repertoires in COVID-19. Generated by immunoSEQ multiplex PCR, the TCRdb table keeps only in-frame clones and is missing some. The table has tens of thousands of clones, approximately 77% seen once. The specimen was peripheral blood. These receptors were obtained from a man in his sixties or seventies with COVID-19, enrolled during active disease. CDR3s include the opening cysteine and the closing phenylalanine or tryptophan. Fields, in order: clone size, V gene, D gene, J gene, CDR3 protein, CDR3 DNA. D genes are given only for firm matches. Clone size appears in some rows only: once, few, many, or a class for an expanded clone.

clone_size: -
v_call: TRBV7-8
d_call: TRBD2
j_call: TRBJ2-7
cdr3_aa: CASSERTSGSFWQYF
cdr3_nt: TGTGCCAGCAGCGAAAGGACTAGCGGGAGTTTCTGGCAGTACTTC

clone_size: -
v_call: TRBV28
d_call: TRBD1
j_call: TRBJ2-2
cdr3_aa: CASSGTGMNTGELFF
cdr3_nt: TGTGCCAGCAGTGGGACAGGGATGAACACCGGGGAGCTGTTTTTT

clone_size: -
v_call: TRBV6-5
d_call: TRBD2
j_call: TRBJ2-2
cdr3_aa: CASSRGGTGELFF
cdr3_nt: TGTGCCAGCAGCCGGGGGGGCACCGGGGAGCTGTTTTTT

clone_size: -
v_call: TRBV28
d_call: TRBD1
j_call: TRBJ1-2
cdr3_aa: CASSILTGVYGYTF
cdr3_nt: TGTGCCAGCAGTATCCTTACAGGGGTCTATGGCTACACCTTC

clone_size: few
v_call: TRBV15
d_call: -
j_call: TRBJ2-7
cdr3_aa: CATSRGTRGEQYF
cdr3_nt: TGTGCCACCAGCAGAGGAACCAGGGGCGAGCAGTACTTC

clone_size: -
v_call: TRBV28
d_call: TRBD1
j_call: TRBJ1-4
cdr3_aa: CASRSDRGTTRLIQKLFF
cdr3_nt: TGTGCCAGCAGGTCCGACAGGGGGACGACGAGGTTGATTCAAAAACTGTTTTTT

clone_size: few
v_call: TRBV7-2
d_call: TRBD1
j_call: TRBJ2-7
cdr3_aa: CASSPRGQDYEQYF
cdr3_nt: TGTGCCAGCAGCCCTCGGGGACAGGATTACGAGCAGTACTTC

clone_size: -
v_call: TRBV28
d_call: TRBD1
j_call: TRBJ1-5
cdr3_aa: CASRTQGGSNQPQHF
cdr3_nt: TGTGCCAGCAGGACACAGGGGGGGAGCAATCAGCCCCAGCATTTT

clone_size: -
v_call: TRBV27
d_call: TRBD2
j_call: TRBJ2-7
cdr3_aa: CASRGSGTEIVEQYF
cdr3_nt: TGTGCCAGCAGGGGGAGCGGGACGGAGATCGTCGAGCAGTACTTC

clone_size: -
v_call: TRBV5-1
d_call: TRBD1
j_call: TRBJ1-1
cdr3_aa: CASSLSPQGAYTEAFF
cdr3_nt: TGCGCCAGCAGCTTGAGTCCACAGGGGGCCTACACTGAAGCTTTCTTT

clone_size: -
v_call: TRBV15
d_call: TRBD1
j_call: TRBJ1-2
cdr3_aa: CATSRGAGTATYGYTF
cdr3_nt: TGTGCCACCAGCAGAGGAGCCGGGACAGCGACCTATGGCTACACCTTC

clone_size: -
v_call: TRBV30
d_call: TRBD1
j_call: TRBJ1-5
cdr3_aa: CAWATGGNQPQHF
cdr3_nt: TGTGCCTGGGCGACAGGGGGCAATCAGCCCCAGCATTTT

clone_size: -
v_call: TRBV12-5
d_call: -
j_call: TRBJ2-1
cdr3_aa: CASGTGTGPDEQFF
cdr3_nt: TGTGCTAGTGGAACCGGCACAGGGCCCGATGAGCAGTTCTTC

clone_size: -
v_call: TRBV28
d_call: -
j_call: TRBJ2-7
cdr3_aa: CASSTGSFRDEQYF
cdr3_nt: TGTGCCAGCAGCACCGGGTCCTTTCGCGACGAGCAGTACTTC